The 13 T cell receptor beta chains below come from one sample, sequenced in a study of cytomegalovirus exposure and HLA in healthy donors. A multiplex PCR was run with 60 Vbeta primers and 13 Jbeta primers. Assay: immunoSEQ multiplex PCR; the TCRdb copy retains only in-frame clones and omits some. The sample table includes over 100,000 clones. Sequencing was done on a sample of PBMCs. These receptors originate from a woman between 40 and 50 years old in good health and CMV-seropositive.

This sequence joins TRBV29-1 and TRBJ2-5; no firm D call. The J call may be incorrect, as the DNA end agrees better with TRBJ2-7. Germline V gene lookup returns CDR1 SQVTM and CDR2 ANQGSEA. The CDR3 runs 12 residues. CDR3 in amino acids: CSVREETYEQYF. CDR3 in DNA: TGCAGCGTTCGAGAGGAAACCTACGAGCAGTACTTC.

The CDR3: CASSLGGGNEQFF. CDR3 nucleotides: TGTGCCAGCAGCTTGGGAGGGGGCAATGAGCAGTTCTTC. The rearrangement links TRBV7-9 to TRBJ2-1, with TRBD2 as a possible D gene (7 bases). Germline CDR1 is SEHNR and CDR2 is FQNEAQ (reference sequence). V lost 3 bases, J lost 6 bases, and 9 bases lay in between. This CDR3 region has 13 residues.

V is TRBV13 and J is TRBJ2-2, with D possibly matching TRBD2 (5 bases). V lost 9 bases, J lost 0 bases, and 11 bases lay in between. The CDR3 length is 14 residues. Germline V CDR1 and CDR2: PRHDT, FYEKMQ (reference sequence). The CDR3 spells CASNSGSNTGELFF. The CDR3 nucleotides read TGTGCCAGTAACAGCGGTTCGAACACCGGGGAGCTGTTTTTT.

The V and J genes are TRBV28 and TRBJ2-7, with TRBD2 matching over 7 bases. In germline, CDR1 is MDHEN, CDR2 SYDVKM. Unmatched junction bases numbered 12, after V lost 5 bases and J lost 8 bases. This CDR3 comprises 14 residues. Here the CDR3 DNA reads TGTGCCAGCAGTATAGCCGGGACTAACTTCAAGCAGTACTTC. Translating gives CASSIAGTNFKQYF.

The chain has TRBV5-1 and TRBJ1-1; 10 bases align to TRBD1. The CDR3 spans 15 residues. The J segment lost 3 bases and the V segment lost 4 bases, leaving 6 bases of the junction unmatched. Germline CDR1 SGHRS, CDR2 YFSETQ. CDR3 coding DNA: TGCGCCAGCAGCCCCCGGACAGGGGGGGACACTGAAGCTTTCTTT. Translated, it gives CASSPRTGGDTEAFF.

The chain links TRBV7-2 to TRBJ1-2; D gene ambiguous. Trimming stripped 1 base from V and 6 bases from J, with 15 bases between. CDR1 SGHTA and CDR2 FQGNSA come from the germline V gene. CDR3 length: 15 residues. The CDR3 nucleotides are TGTGCCAGCAGCTTAGGAGGGAATAATGTCCATGGCTACACCTTC. Translated, it gives CASSLGGNNVHGYTF. Complete variable domain (other parts from reference TRBV7-2 and TRBJ1-2): GAGVSQSPSNKVTEKGKDVELRCDPISGHTALYWYRQSLGQGLEFLIYFQGNSAPDKSGLPSDRFSAERTGGSVSTLTIQRTQQEDSAVYLCASSLGGNNVHGYTFGSGTRLTVV.

This rearrangement joins TRBV5-6 to TRBJ2-6; the D gene is possibly TRBD1 (5 bases). The CDR3 consists of 13 residues. Germline V gene data show CDR1 as SGHDT and CDR2 as YYEEEE. Trimming shortened V by 5 bases and J by 13 bases, and 16 bases separated the two germline ends. The CDR3 coding sequence is TGTGCCAGCAGGCTGGACAATATAGGAGTCCTGACTTTC. Translation gives CASRLDNIGVLTF.

This chain joins TRBV9 and TRBJ1-1; maybe TRBD1 (5 bases). Trimming cost V 7 bases and J 5 bases, with 12 bases left between them. CDR3 length equals 12 residues. Per germline, CDR1 SGDLS and CDR2 YYNGEE. CDR3 coding DNA: TGTGCCAGCGGTGGGGCTCGGACTGAAGCTTTCTTT. Residues: CASGGARTEAFF.

The rearrangement uses TRBV7-6 and TRBJ1-6; 7 positions match TRBD1. The CDR3 loop spans 14 amino acids. The germline V gene has CDR1 SGHVS and CDR2 FNYEAQ. The V gene end was trimmed by 8 bases and the J gene end by 9 bases; junction bases not matched to a gene: 10. CDR3 protein: CASGPEGAFSPLHF. The DNA of the CDR3 is TGTGCCAGCGGCCCAGAGGGGGCTTTTTCACCCCTCCACTTT.

The V and J genes are TRBV11-3 and TRBJ2-7; D not resolved. The ends were cut back, 1 base at V and 5 bases at J, with 6 bases in the middle. This CDR3 has 12 amino acids. CDR1 and CDR2 from the germline V gene are SGHNT and YENEEA. The CDR3, as DNA: TGTGCCAGCAGCTTAGTGGCCCACGAGCAGTACTTC. This encodes CASSLVAHEQYF.

The genes are TRBV5-1 and TRBJ2-7; D is unclear. From germline, CDR1 is SGHRS and CDR2 YFSETQ. The length of the CDR3 is 13 residues. V was shortened by 5 bases and J by 3 bases, with 12 bases between the two germline ends. The CDR3 reads CASSDTPRYEQYF. In DNA form, the CDR3 reads TGCGCCAGCAGTGACACCCCCCGCTACGAGCAGTACTTC.

The CDR3 sequence is CASREQGKRNQPQHF. The CDR3 nucleotides are TGTGCCAGCAGGGAACAGGGGAAGCGCAATCAGCCCCAGCATTTT. The chain recombines TRBV28 with TRBJ1-5; 7 positions agree with TRBD1. J lost 2 bases, V lost 6 bases, and 7 bases had no gene match. The CDR3 totals 15 residues. Germline values: CDR1 MDHEN, CDR2 SYDVKM. The variable domain in full, with the rest retrieved from reference TRBV28 and TRBJ1-5, is DVKVTQSSRYLVKRTGEKVFLECVQDMDHENMFWYRQDPGLGLRLIYFSYDVKMKEKGDIPEGYSVSREKKERFSLILESASTNQTSMYLCASREQGKRNQPQHFGDGTRLSIL.

This chain joins TRBV7-3 and TRBJ2-3; 8 nucleotides line up with TRBD2. This CDR3 has 22 residues. Germline V gene lookup returns CDR1 SGHTA and CDR2 FQGTGA. The J segment lost 4 bases and the V segment lost 1 base, leaving 25 bases of the junction unmatched. The CDR3 bases are TGTGCCAGCAGCTTAATTGGTAGGCTAGCGGGTTGGCGCGGGACGGTTGCAGATACGCAGTATTTT. This encodes CASSLIGRLAGWRGTVADTQYF.